The 13 T cell receptor beta chains presented below share a single source sample, sequenced in a study of STAT5B mutations in CD4+ large granular lymphocyte leukemia. TCRdb's copy holds only in-frame clones and misses some; the assay was immunoSEQ multiplex PCR. The profile shows fewer than 45,000 clones, roughly 76% of them singletons. Specimen: CD4+ T cells from blood buffy coats. The receptors come from a human donor in good health.

The chain employs TRBV2 and TRBJ2-7, with 8 bases aligning to TRBD2. Germline V lookup: CDR1 SNHLY, CDR2 FYNNEI. The CDR3 totals 12 residues. V trimming: 5 bases; J trimming: 7 bases; junction bases outside the gene matches: 4. CDR3: CASSNTGGEQYF. The CDR3 nucleotides read TGTGCCAGCAGTAACACGGGGGGGGAGCAGTACTTC.

The CDR3 loop reads CASSLSTQMNTEAFF. As DNA, the CDR3 is TGTGCCAGCAGCTTAAGTACACAGATGAACACTGAAGCTTTCTTT. The chain links TRBV11-3 to TRBJ1-1; the D is unclear. The CDR3 loop spans 15 amino acids. The germline V gene has CDR1 SGHNT and CDR2 YENEEA. V shed 2 bases and J shed 0 bases, with 10 bases lying between them.

The gene calls are TRBV18 and TRBJ2-7; tentative D call: TRBD1 (6 bases). V was clipped by 3 bases and J by 2 bases, with 14 bases between them. The CDR3 sequence is 15 residues long. The V gene's germline CDR1 is KGHSH and CDR2 LQKENI. CDR3 sequence: CASSPPGQPTYEQYF. The CDR3 DNA follows: TGTGCCAGCTCACCTCCGGGACAACCAACCTACGAGCAGTACTTC.

The chain carries TRBV7-2 and TRBJ2-7; D is uncertain. Germline V gene data show CDR1 as SGHTA and CDR2 as FQGNSA. V was cut by 1 base and J by 4 bases, with 5 bases left in between. The CDR3 length is 12 residues. The CDR3 region is CASSLGSYEQYF. Written as DNA, the CDR3 is TGTGCCAGCAGCTTAGGGTCTTACGAGCAGTACTTC.

The V gene is TRBV15, the J gene TRBJ2-1; D is perhaps TRBD1 (5 bases). The CDR3 contains 16 residues. CDR1 LNHNV and CDR2 YYDKDF come from the germline V gene (reference sequence). V was shortened by 0 bases and J by 4 bases, with 13 bases between the two germline ends. The CDR3 DNA follows: TGTGCCACCAGCAGAGAGGCCCCAGGGATTTACAATGAGCAGTTCTTC. Translating gives CATSREAPGIYNEQFF.

A few counts support this clone. This chain connects TRBV19 to TRBJ1-2; the D gene is possibly TRBD1 (5 bases). This CDR3 is 15 amino acids long. Trimming took 2 bases from V and 2 from J, leaving 12 bases between them. Germline V CDR1 and CDR2: LNHDA, SQIVND (reference sequence). The CDR3 loop reads CASSIPRGMNYGYTF. CDR3 in DNA: TGTGCCAGTAGTATACCCCGGGGGATGAACTATGGCTACACCTTC.

The J gene is TRBJ1-2, the V gene TRBV28; the D gene is possibly TRBD1 (6 bases). The CDR3 has 15 amino acids. CDR1 is MDHEN and CDR2 is SYDVKM in the germline V gene. V lost 5 bases and J 2 bases, leaving 15 bases between the germline ends. CDR3 in amino acids: CASSPGTWSNYGYTF. CDR3 nucleotides: TGTGCCAGCAGTCCCGGGACATGGAGCAACTATGGCTACACCTTC.

The gene calls are TRBV6-5 and TRBJ2-7; the D call may be TRBD1 or TRBD2 (5 bases each). This CDR3 contains 14 residues. Trimming left V 5 bases short and J 2 bases short, with 13 bases between. The germline gives CDR1 MNHEY, CDR2 SVGAGI. The CDR3 protein is CASSRLGPPYEQYF. Here the CDR3 DNA reads TGTGCCAGCAGTCGGTTGGGACCTCCCTACGAGCAGTACTTC.

The rearrangement joins TRBV11-3 to TRBJ2-5, with TRBD1 as a possible D gene (5 bases). The DNA end is a closer match to TRBJ2-7, so the J assignment may be wrong. Germline-derived CDR1 and CDR2 are SGHNT and YENEEA. The CDR3 extends over 13 amino acids. CDR3 sequence (DNA): TGTGCCAGCAGCTCGGAGCAGGGCACCGAGCAGTACTTC. It yields the protein CASSSEQGTEQYF.

The chain carries TRBV6-6 and TRBJ2-3; 8 nucleotides match TRBD1. The CDR3 sequence is 15 residues long. J was trimmed by 1 base and V by 5 bases; bases with no gene match: 5. CDR1 and CDR2 from the germline V gene are MNHNY and SVGAGI (reference sequence). CDR3 in amino acids: CASSPGQGRTDTQYF. In DNA form, the CDR3 reads TGTGCCAGCAGTCCCGGACAGGGCCGCACAGATACGCAGTATTTT.

The V call is TRBV4-1, the J call TRBJ1-6; the D gene is possibly TRBD1 (5 bases). Trimming cost V 7 bases and J 7 bases, with 20 bases left between them. The CDR3 runs 16 residues. Germline CDR1 MGHRA, CDR2 YSYEKL. CDR3 sequence reads: CASTTLVRGQNSPLHF. The CDR3 DNA reads as TGCGCCAGCACCACCCTCGTCCGGGGCCAGAATTCACCCCTCCACTTT.

This clone was detected only a few times. The chain carries TRBV5-1 and TRBJ2-7, with D tentatively TRBD1 (5 bases). The V end lost 0 bases, the J end lost 2 bases, and 21 bases lay between the germline ends. CDR3 length equals 18 residues. Germline V gives CDR1 SGHRS, CDR2 YFSETQ. CDR3 sequence (DNA): TGCGCCAGCAGCTTGGGTACCCTGCCATGGACACCAACCTACGAGCAGTACTTC. Translation: CASSLGTLPWTPTYEQYF.

The chain links TRBV19 to TRBJ2-3, with a weak D call TRBD2 (5 bases). V lost 3 bases and J lost 3, with 16 bases in between. The CDR3 contains 16 residues. Germline V lookup: CDR1 LNHDA, CDR2 SQIVND (reference sequence). The CDR3 nucleotides are TGTGCCAGTAGTATGATGCCGGGGTTGGGGACAGATACGCAGTATTTT. Translated, it gives CASSMMPGLGTDTQYF.